These T cell receptor beta chains were read from a single sample in a study of cytomegalovirus exposure and HLA in healthy donors. The repertoire was sequenced with immunoSEQ multiplex PCR; TCRdb's copy has only in-frame clones and lacks some. Of over 85,000 clones detected, approximately 80% appear once; the ten largest clones hold approximately 8%. Sequencing was performed on PBMCs. Receptor source: a female donor in good health and CMV-seronegative. Each CDR3 is given with its conserved first and last residue. D genes are given only for firm matches. The size of a clone is reported for some rows only, either as once, few or many, or as a class for expanded clones.

clone_size	j_call	v_call	cdr3_length	d_call	cdr3_aa	cdr3_nt
once	TRBJ1-1	TRBV30	12	.	CAWSVSPGQAFF	TGTGCCTGGAGTGTTAGCCCAGGGCAAGCTTTCTTT
.	TRBJ1-2	TRBV12-2	17	.	CAQERRVGQGANYGYTF	.
.	TRBJ2-3	TRBV28	15	TRBD2	CASNPGSGRGDTQYF	TGTGCCAGCAACCCGGGGAGCGGGAGGGGAGATACGCAGTATTTT
once	TRBJ2-6	TRBV5-4	15	.	CASSLEGAGANVLTF	TGTGCCAGCAGCTTAGAGGGGGCTGGGGCCAACGTCCTGACTTTC
.	TRBJ1-6	TRBV27	12	.	CASSLSNSPLHF	TGTGCCAGCAGTTTGTCAAATTCACCCCTCCACTTT
few	TRBJ1-2	TRBV19	13	.	CASSVRGNYGYTF	TGTGCCAGTAGTGTCAGGGGTAACTATGGCTACACCTTC
.	TRBJ1-6	TRBV6-4	14	.	CASSRGPTDSPLHF	TGTGCCAGCAGTAGAGGGCCTACGGATTCACCCCTCCACTTT
.	TRBJ2-3	TRBV11-3	16	TRBD1	CASSTGTGAVSNTQYF	TGTGCCAGCAGCACAGGGACAGGGGCCGTTTCTAATACGCAGTATTTT
.	TRBJ2-1	TRBV5-6	17	TRBD1	CASSSLHGPTGINEQFF	TGTGCCAGCAGCTCCCTCCACGGTCCGACAGGGATCAATGAGCAGTTCTTC
.	TRBJ1-2	TRBV2	16	.	CASSVDPTPANYGYTF	TGTGCCAGCAGTGTTGATCCGACTCCGGCTAACTATGGCTACACCTTC
.	TRBJ2-1	TRBV29-1	13	TRBD2	CSAGGASYNEQFF	TGCAGCGCCGGGGGGGCCTCCTACAATGAGCAGTTCTTC
.	TRBJ2-7	TRBV12-5	15	TRBD2	CASGLESGTIYEQYF	TGTGCTAGTGGTTTGGAAAGCGGGACGATTTACGAGCAGTACTTC
.	TRBJ1-2	TRBV7-9	16	.	CASSLARRGENYGYTF	TGTGCCAGCAGCTTAGCTCGCCGGGGAGAAAACTATGGCTACACCTTC
.	TRBJ2-3	TRBV9	16	.	CASSVGSLGGTDTQYF	TGTGCCAGCAGCGTAGGATCGCTGGGCGGCACAGATACGCAGTATTTT
.	TRBJ2-5	TRBV18	18	TRBD2	CASSPLLAGGVIEETQYF	TGTGCCAGCTCACCATTGCTAGCGGGGGGGGTCATTGAAGAGACCCAGTACTTC
.	TRBJ2-7	TRBV5-4	13	.	CASSSQGGYEQYF	TGTGCCAGCAGCTCCCAGGGTGGCTACGAGCAGTACTTC
.	TRBJ2-7	TRBV7-2	15	.	CASSPSRVESYEQYF	TGTGCCAGCAGCCCCTCCAGGGTAGAGTCCTACGAGCAGTACTTC
few	TRBJ1-1	TRBV7-2	14	TRBD1	CASLQGAFGTEAFF	TGTGCCTCCCTCCAGGGGGCTTTTGGGACTGAAGCTTTCTTT
.	TRBJ1-1	TRBV29-1	15	.	CSVVARGRENTEAFF	TGCAGCGTTGTTGCGCGGGGCAGGGAGAACACTGAAGCTTTCTTT
.	TRBJ2-1	TRBV5-6	15	TRBD1	CASSATGGTYNEQFF	TGTGCCAGCAGCGCGACAGGGGGTACCTACAATGAGCAGTTCTTC
few	TRBJ2-7	TRBV28	12	.	CASTAVRGEQYF	TGTGCCAGCACCGCAGTGCGGGGCGAGCAGTACTTC
once	TRBJ2-3	TRBV6-4	14	TRBD1	CASSPGQATDTQYF	TGTGCCAGCAGCCCGGGACAGGCGACAGATACGCAGTATTTT
.	TRBJ1-4	TRBV9	18	.	CASSVERPPLATNEKLFF	TGTGCCAGCAGCGTAGAGCGCCCTCCACTTGCAACTAATGAAAAACTGTTTTTT
once	TRBJ1-1	TRBV5-1	16	TRBD1	CASSSRSGQRNTEAFF	TGCGCCAGCAGCTCACGGTCGGGACAGCGGAACACTGAAGCTTTCTTT
.	TRBJ1-3	TRBV27	16	.	CASRPGPGYSGNTIYF	TGTGCCAGCAGACCGGGCCCGGGGTACTCTGGAAACACCATATATTTT
.	TRBJ2-1	TRBV19	16	TRBD2	CASSMEGGGWSNEQFF	TGTGCCAGTAGTATGGAAGGCGGGGGTTGGTCGAATGAGCAGTTCTTC
.	TRBJ2-2	TRBV9	18	TRBD2	CASSVGLAGGRVTGELFF	TGTGCCAGCAGCGTAGGCCTAGCGGGGGGGCGCGTCACCGGGGAGCTGTTTTTT
.	TRBJ2-1	TRBV7-9	16	.	CSSSSRGGQSYNEQFF	TGTTCCAGCAGTTCGCGCGGGGGCCAGTCCTACAATGAGCAGTTCTTC
.	TRBJ2-5	TRBV11-1	15	.	CASSARPRGPETQYF	TGTGCCAGCAGCGCCCGCCCTAGGGGCCCAGAGACCCAGTACTTC
.	TRBJ2-2	TRBV18	14	.	CASSPLELTGELFF	TGTGCCAGCTCACCGTTGGAGCTTACCGGGGAGCTGTTTTTT
.	TRBJ1-5	TRBV15	16	TRBD1	CATSRDLTGTGQPQHF	TGTGCCACCAGCAGGGACCTGACAGGGACGGGTCAGCCCCAGCATTTT
.	TRBJ1-2	TRBV27	17	.	CASSLNRDGFILYGYTF	TGTGCCAGCAGTTTAAACAGAGACGGATTCATTCTATATGGCTACACCTTC
.	TRBJ1-1	TRBV6-6	13	TRBD1	CASSWGQPTEAFF	TGTGCCAGCAGTTGGGGACAGCCCACTGAAGCTTTCTTT
.	TRBJ2-1	TRBV27	15	TRBD2	CASSLKAGGPGEQFF	TGTGCCAGCAGTTTAAAAGCGGGAGGGCCGGGTGAGCAGTTCTTC
.	TRBJ2-5	TRBV5-6	13	.	CASSSDSGETQYF	TGTGCCAGCAGCTCGGACAGTGGCGAGACCCAGTACTTC
.	TRBJ1-2	TRBV28	14	TRBD1	CASSSLDRVNGYTF	TGTGCCAGCAGTTCTCTGGACAGGGTCAACGGCTACACCTTC
few	TRBJ2-6	TRBV28	16	TRBD1	CASSRGQTSGANVLTF	TGTGCCAGCAGCAGGGGGCAAACCTCTGGGGCCAACGTCCTGACTTTC
.	TRBJ1-1	TRBV7-2	14	TRBD1	CASSLQGENTEAFF	TGTGCCAGCAGCTTACAGGGGGAGAACACTGAAGCTTTCTTT
.	TRBJ2-1	TRBV6-4	15	.	CASSDGGGAYNEQFF	TGTGCCAGCAGTGATGGAGGGGGGGCCTACAATGAGCAGTTCTTC
.	TRBJ2-3	TRBV7-8	13	TRBD1	CASSPGTGDTQYF	TGTGCCAGCAGCCCTGGGACAGGCGATACGCAGTATTTT
.	TRBJ1-2	TRBV18	14	TRBD1	CASSRLTGYNGYTF	TGTGCCAGCTCACGCCTGACAGGGTACAATGGCTACACCTTC
few	TRBJ1-2	TRBV6-1	15	TRBD1	CASSGEDRLHYGYTF	TGTGCCAGCAGTGGTGAGGACAGGTTACACTATGGCTACACCTTC
.	TRBJ2-3	TRBV6-1	14	.	CASSGGGRGDTQYF	TGTGCCAGCAGTGGAGGTGGTAGGGGAGATACGCAGTATTTT
few	TRBJ2-3	TRBV7-2	18	TRBD2	CASSFRPSGGLTTDTQYF	TGTGCCAGCAGCTTTCGGCCTAGCGGGGGCCTTACCACAGATACGCAGTATTTT
.	TRBJ2-3	TRBV7-9	16	.	CAGTLTGVFSTDTQYF	TGTGCCGGCACCCTCACGGGGGTTTTCAGCACAGATACGCAGTATTTT
.	TRBJ2-7	TRBV7-2	15	.	CASSREGLPNYEQYF	TGTGCCAGCAGCCGAGAAGGACTACCCAATTACGAGCAGTACTTC
.	TRBJ2-3	TRBV2	15	TRBD2	CASSPMGGAVDTQYF	TGTGCCAGCAGCCCTATGGGAGGGGCGGTGGATACGCAGTATTTT
.	TRBJ2-5	TRBV7-8	15	.	CASSPLRGGQETQYF	TGTGCCAGCAGCCCCTTAAGGGGGGGGCAAGAGACCCAGTACTTC
.	TRBJ1-1	TRBV2	14	TRBD1	CASRTDRGNTEAFF	TGTGCCAGCAGGACGGACAGGGGGAACACTGAAGCTTTCTTT
once	TRBJ1-5	TRBV18	15	.	CASSLKQGKNQPQHF	TGTGCCAGCTCACTCAAACAGGGAAAAAATCAGCCCCAGCATTTT
few	TRBJ1-1	TRBV6-1	16	.	CASSEALLGRVTEAFF	TGTGCCAGCAGTGAAGCGCTTCTTGGGAGGGTTACTGAAGCTTTCTTT
few	TRBJ2-3	TRBV6-4	16	.	CASSDPQTGLTDTQYF	TGTGCCAGCAGTGACCCCCAGACAGGACTCACAGATACGCAGTATTTT
.	TRBJ1-1	TRBV19	13	TRBD1	CASSVNRGTEAFF	TGTGCCAGTAGTGTGAACAGGGGGACTGAAGCTTTCTTT
few	TRBJ1-2	TRBV29-1	12	.	CSVEKGGEGYTF	TGCAGCGTTGAAAAAGGGGGGGAGGGCTACACCTTC
.	TRBJ2-1	TRBV6-5	14	.	CASRLRGEHNEQFF	TGTGCCAGCAGACTCCGCGGGGAGCACAATGAGCAGTTCTTC
.	TRBJ2-7	TRBV29-1	17	TRBD1	CSVGGETRQGNSHEQYF	TGCAGCGTTGGGGGGGAGACCCGACAGGGGAATAGCCACGAGCAGTACTTC
.	TRBJ2-4	TRBV27	14	TRBD2	CASSFGLAQNIQYF	TGTGCCAGCAGTTTCGGACTAGCACAAAACATTCAGTACTTC